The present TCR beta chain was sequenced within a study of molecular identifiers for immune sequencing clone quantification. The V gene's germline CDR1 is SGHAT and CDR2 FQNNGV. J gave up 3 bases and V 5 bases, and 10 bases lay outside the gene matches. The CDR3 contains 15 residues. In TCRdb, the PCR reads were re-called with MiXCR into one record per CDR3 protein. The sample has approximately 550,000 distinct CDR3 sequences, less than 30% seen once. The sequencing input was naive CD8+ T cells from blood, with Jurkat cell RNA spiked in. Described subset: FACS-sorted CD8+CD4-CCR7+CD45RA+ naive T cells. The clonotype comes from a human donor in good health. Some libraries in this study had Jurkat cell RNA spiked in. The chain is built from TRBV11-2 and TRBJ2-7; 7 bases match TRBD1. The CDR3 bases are TGTGCCAGCAGCATAACCGACAGGGCTCTCTACGAGCAGTACTTC. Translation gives CASSITDRALYEQYF. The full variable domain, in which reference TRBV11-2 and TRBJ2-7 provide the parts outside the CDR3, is EAGVAQSPRYKIIEKRQSVAFWCNPISGHATLYWYQQILGQGPKLLIQFQNNGVVDDSQLPKDRFSAERLKGVDSTLKIQPAKLEDSAVYLCASSITDRALYEQYFGPGTRLTVT.